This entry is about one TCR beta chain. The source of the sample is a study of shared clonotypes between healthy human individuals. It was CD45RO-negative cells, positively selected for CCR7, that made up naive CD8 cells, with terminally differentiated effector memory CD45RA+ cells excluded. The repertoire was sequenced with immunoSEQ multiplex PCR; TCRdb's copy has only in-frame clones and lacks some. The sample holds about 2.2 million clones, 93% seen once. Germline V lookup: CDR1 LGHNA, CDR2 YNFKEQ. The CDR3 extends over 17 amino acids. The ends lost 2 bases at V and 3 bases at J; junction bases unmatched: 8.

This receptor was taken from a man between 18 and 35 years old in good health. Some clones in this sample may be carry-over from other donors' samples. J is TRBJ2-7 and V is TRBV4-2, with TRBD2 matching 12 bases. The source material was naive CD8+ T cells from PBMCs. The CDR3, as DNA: TGTGCCAGCAGCCAAACAATCCCGACTAGCGGGAGCTACGAGCAGTACTTC. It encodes CASSQTIPTSGSYEQYF.